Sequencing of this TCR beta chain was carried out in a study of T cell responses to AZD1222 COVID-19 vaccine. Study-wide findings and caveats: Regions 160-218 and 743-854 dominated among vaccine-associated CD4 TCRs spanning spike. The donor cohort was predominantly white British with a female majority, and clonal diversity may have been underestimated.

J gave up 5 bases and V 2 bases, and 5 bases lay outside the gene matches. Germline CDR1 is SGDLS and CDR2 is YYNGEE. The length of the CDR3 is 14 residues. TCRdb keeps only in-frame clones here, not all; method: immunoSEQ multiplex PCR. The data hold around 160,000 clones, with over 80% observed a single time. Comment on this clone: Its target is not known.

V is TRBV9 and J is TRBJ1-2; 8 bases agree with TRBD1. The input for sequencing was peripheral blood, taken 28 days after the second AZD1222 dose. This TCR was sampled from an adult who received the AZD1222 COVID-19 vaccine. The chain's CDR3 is CASSVGQGGYGYTF. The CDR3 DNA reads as TGTGCCAGCAGCGTCGGACAGGGAGGGTATGGCTACACCTTC.